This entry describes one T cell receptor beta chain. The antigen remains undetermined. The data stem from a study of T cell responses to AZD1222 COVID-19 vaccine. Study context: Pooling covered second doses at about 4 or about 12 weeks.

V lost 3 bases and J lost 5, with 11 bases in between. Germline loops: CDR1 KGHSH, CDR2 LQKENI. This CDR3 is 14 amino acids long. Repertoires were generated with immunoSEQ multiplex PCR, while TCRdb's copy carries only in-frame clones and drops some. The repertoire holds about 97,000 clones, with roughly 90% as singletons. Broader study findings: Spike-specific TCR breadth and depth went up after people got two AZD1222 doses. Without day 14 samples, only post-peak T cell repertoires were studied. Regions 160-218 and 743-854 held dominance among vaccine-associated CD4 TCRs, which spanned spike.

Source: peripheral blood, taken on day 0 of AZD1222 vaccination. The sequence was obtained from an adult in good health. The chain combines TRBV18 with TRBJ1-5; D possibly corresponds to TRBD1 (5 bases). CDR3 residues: CASSPQDRDQPQHF. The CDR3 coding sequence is TGTGCCAGCTCACCCCAAGACAGAGATCAGCCCCAGCATTTT.